This T cell receptor beta chain was observed in a study of shared clonotypes between healthy human individuals (TCRdb year 2020). Background for the entire study: The cohort included three men and a couple of women between 18 and 49 years of age. For each donor, three plates each were used for CD4 naive and CD4 memory, two plates were used for CD8 naive, and one plate was used for CD8 memory. To estimate repertoire size and how much clonotypes are shared between individuals, the study performed deep sequencing of blood TCR repertoires from roughly five healthy adults. To increase sequencing depth and limit assay-specific biases, different laboratories used diverse techniques to prepare libraries and sequence TCR repertoires. Between about 0.85 and 9.5 billion PBMCs per donor were obtained by leukapheresis. The study at large found these results: Naive subsets generally had larger estimated clonotype richness than memory subsets. Sampling was restricted to blood, and TCR repertoires in tissue are likely to differ from TCR repertoires in blood. About 5% of naive CD4, approximately 3.7% of naive CD8, about 2.4% of memory CD4, and about 0.4% of memory CD8 clonotypes were shared across four donors. Pairwise subsampling indicated that sequencing depth was expected to affect the degree of clonotype sharing among donors. The genetic and exposure-history diversity represented was limited by the small number of donors. Incomplete sequencing was indicated by rarefaction of sorted-subset datasets, despite the large sequencing depth. Higher generation probabilities were observed for clonotypes shared by all four sorted-subset donors than for non-shared clonotypes.

Using the deep immunoSEQ assay, TCR CDR3 regions were amplified from genomic DNA by multiplex PCR. Genomic DNA extracted from each cell subset was distributed evenly over all wells of several immunoSEQ 96-well plates, and each plate served as one replicate. For sorted subsets, each replicate PCR was loaded with around 200 ng genomic DNA, equivalent to 25,000 to 30,000 T cell genomes. Purified libraries were measured with a Qubit 3.0 fluorometer, size-checked on a Bioanalyzer 2100, and measured again with the KAPA Library Quantification kit. Each immunoSEQ 96-well plate was sequenced on its own single-read 150-cycle Illumina NextSeq 550 flow cell. The original methods were these. Because the immunoSEQ output held only junctional sequences and lacked quality scores, the filtering could not match the filtering applied to full-length reads. To assign V/J genes and CDR3, sequences were annotated using PyIR, a Python wrapper for IgBLAST v1.9, with IMGT germline references. Reads were filtered out if the reads had weak V/J assignments (E-value above 1e-6), no CDR3, stop codons, out-of-frame junctions, or ambiguous translated residues. A V3J clonotype was defined by an identical inferred V gene, J gene, and CDR3 amino acid sequence. Percentage overlap between repertoires was calculated by dividing the number of shared unique clonotypes by the size of the smaller repertoire. Three approaches were used to assess repertoire richness: RTK rarefaction, the Chao1 estimator, and Recon v2.1 estimates of unobserved clonotypes. Generation probabilities for all TCRbeta clonotypes obtained by the gDNA method from several donors were computed using OLGA. The table comes from immuneACCESS by way of TCRdb, which keeps in-frame sequences with V and J called. Part of the clones is missing from these tables; in studies checked, under half for an unresolved V gene and the rest for unknown reasons. V and J calls and clone size follow that table, whereas D and trimming were derived from the DNA. This sample comprises a few million clones, more than 80% of them detected only once. Of the sample, around 0.4% is held by the ten largest clones.

Donors were healthy HIV-negative adults with no recently reported acute infections or vaccinations. All donors were Caucasian adults living in Nashville, Tennessee, USA. CD4+ T cells were enriched by magnetic negative selection, after which naive cells were positively selected on CD45RA and the negative fraction was taken as the memory subset. Blood was collected by leukapheresis, and PBMCs were isolated by Ficoll-Histopaque density gradient centrifugation and then cryopreserved in liquid nitrogen vapor phase. Analytical flow cytometry was used to check the purity and quantity of every magnetically sorted T cell population. Genomic DNA was isolated from every sorted fraction and measured by UV absorbance on a Nanodrop 2000c. This clone has only one observation. This clone's antigen is unknown. No quality values exist for individual bases; no much larger clone is one base distant. For this chain, trimming is 6 bases at the V end and 7 bases at the J end, and the number of junction bases without a gene match is 6. Reading from cysteine to phenylalanine, the CDR3 counts 15 amino acids. Of the read, only the CDR3 DNA is kept; its 45 bases are in frame from base 1. The germline V gene specifies SGHAT as CDR1 and FQNNGV as CDR2.

The sequence came from a man in his late teens or twenties in good health. Some clones in this sample may be carry-over from other donors' samples. The sample was naive CD4+ T cells from PBMCs. The cell subset or site label on this specimen signifies: CD45RA+ positively selected. The rearrangement combines TRBV11-2 with TRBJ2-1; 13 middle bases align to TRBD2. The CDR3 protein is CASRGLAGPGNEQFF. The base sequence is TGTGCCAGCAGGGGACTAGCGGGACCGGGGAATGAGCAGTTCTTC.